This T cell receptor (beta chain) derives from a study of radiotherapy plus CTLA-4 blockade in lung cancer. Background on the study: Among all patients, more than 15% showed objective responses, while 30% to 35% had disease control.

Concerning this clone: Its antigen is still unknown.

Germline-derived CDR1 and CDR2 are LGHNA and YNFKEQ. CDR3 length: 15 residues. Between the trimmed V and J ends, which lost 5 bases and 7 bases, there was a span of 20 bases. Clones were read by immunoSEQ multiplex PCR, and TCRdb kept only the in-frame ones, dropping some. The table has fewer than 50,000 clones, around 63% seen once; the top ten hold about 18%. Each patient with chemo-refractory metastatic non-small-cell lung cancer was treated with focal radiation plus CTLA-4 blockade using ipilimumab. Whole-study findings and limits: In blood, tumor-derived TCR clones expanded after radiotherapy plus ipilimumab. Early clonal dynamics of blood T cells, together with interferon-beta, were reported as the best response predictor.

This clonotype was sampled from a human donor with non-small cell lung cancer who had a partial response to radiotherapy plus ipilimumab. The chain carries TRBV4-2 and TRBJ1-2, with a tentative D call TRBD1 (5 bases). The sequenced sample was peripheral blood, obtained from a patient treated with radiotherapy plus ipilimumab. CDR3 sequence reads: CASSLGGKGLAGYTF. The CDR3 nucleotides are TGTGCCAGCAGCTTGGGCGGCAAGGGGCTCGCTGGCTACACCTTC.